A single TCR beta chain is shown here with its context. What it binds is unknown. The entry originates in a study of T cells after yellow fever vaccination. CDR3 length: 18 amino acids. Per germline, CDR1 SQVTM and CDR2 ANQGSEA. Trimming removed 1 base at V and 3 bases at J, with 25 bases between. Making TCR cDNA involved 5'RACE template switching, which added UMIs and a universal primer site. TCRdb reprocessed the 5' RACE reads with MiXCR, giving one entry per CDR3 protein. The sample yields approximately 450,000 distinct CDR3 sequences, 18% seen once. Findings and limits, study-wide: A weaker secondary response peaked on day 5, the primary on day 15. Clones that expanded after primary vaccination mostly reappeared after the booster (96% CD4, 88% CD8).

The rearrangement uses TRBV29-1 and TRBJ2-7, with D perhaps TRBD1 (7 bases). The sequencing here drew on PBMCs, taken before the yellow fever booster vaccination. This TCR was sampled from a man between 18 and 29 years old who received the YFV17D yellow fever vaccine. CDR3 in DNA: TGCAGCGTTGAAGTGGGGGTCGGGGAGACAGGGAGGTTCTACGAGCAGTACTTC. Protein: CSVEVGVGETGRFYEQYF.